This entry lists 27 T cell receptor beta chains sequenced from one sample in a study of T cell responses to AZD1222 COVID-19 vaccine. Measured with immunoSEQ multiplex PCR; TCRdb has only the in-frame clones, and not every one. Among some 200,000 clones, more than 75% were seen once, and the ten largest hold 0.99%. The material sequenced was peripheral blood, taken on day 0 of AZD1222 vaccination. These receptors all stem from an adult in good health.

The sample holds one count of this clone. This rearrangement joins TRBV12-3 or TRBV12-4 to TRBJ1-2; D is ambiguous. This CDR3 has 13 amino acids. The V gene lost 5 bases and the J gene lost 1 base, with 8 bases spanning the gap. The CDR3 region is CASSLDGNYGYTF. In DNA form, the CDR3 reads TGTGCCAGCAGTCTGGACGGTAACTATGGCTACACCTTC.

The CDR3 DNA reads TGCAGTGCTAGTGGGTCAGGGGCATATGGCTACACCTTC. Protein sequence: CSASGSGAYGYTF. V is TRBV20-1 and J is TRBJ1-2; D might be TRBD1 (6 bases). Trimming stripped 3 bases from V and 5 bases from J, with 13 bases between. Per germline, CDR1 DFQATT and CDR2 SNEGSKA (reference sequence). This CDR3 is 13 amino acids long.

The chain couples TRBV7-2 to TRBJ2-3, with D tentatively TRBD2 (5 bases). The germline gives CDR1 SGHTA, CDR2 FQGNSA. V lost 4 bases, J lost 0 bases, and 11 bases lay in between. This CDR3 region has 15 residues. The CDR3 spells CASSWLAASTDTQYF. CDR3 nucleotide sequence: TGTGCCAGCAGCTGGCTAGCTGCTAGCACAGATACGCAGTATTTT. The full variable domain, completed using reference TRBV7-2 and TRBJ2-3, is GAGVSQSPSNKVTEKGKDVELRCDPISGHTALYWYRQSLGQGLEFLIYFQGNSAPDKSGLPSDRFSAERTGGSVSTLTIQRTQQEDSAVYLCASSWLAASTDTQYFGPGTRLTVL.

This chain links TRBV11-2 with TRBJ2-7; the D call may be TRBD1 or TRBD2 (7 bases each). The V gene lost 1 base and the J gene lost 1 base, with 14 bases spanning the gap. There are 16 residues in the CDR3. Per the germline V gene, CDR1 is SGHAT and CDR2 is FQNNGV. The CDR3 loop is CASSLAPGGGSYEQYF. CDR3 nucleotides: TGTGCCAGCAGCTTAGCCCCAGGGGGGGGTTCCTACGAGCAGTACTTC.

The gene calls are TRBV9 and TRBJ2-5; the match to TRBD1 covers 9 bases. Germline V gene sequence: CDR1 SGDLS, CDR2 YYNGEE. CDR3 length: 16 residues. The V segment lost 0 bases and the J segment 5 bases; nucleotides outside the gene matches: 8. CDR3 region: CASSVVPTGGGETQYF. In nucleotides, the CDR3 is TGTGCCAGCAGCGTAGTCCCTACAGGGGGCGGGGAGACCCAGTACTTC.

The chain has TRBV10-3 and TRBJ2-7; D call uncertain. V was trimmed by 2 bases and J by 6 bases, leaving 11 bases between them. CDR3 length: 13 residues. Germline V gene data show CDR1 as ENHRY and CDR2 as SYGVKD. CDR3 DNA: TGTGCCATCAGTGAGCAAGGGAAGATCGAGCAGTACTTC. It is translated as CAISEQGKIEQYF.

The CDR3 region has the DNA TGCGCCAGCAGCTTGTCTCAGCTTGGAAACACCATATATTTT. Its translation is CASSLSQLGNTIYF. V and J are TRBV5-1 and TRBJ1-3, with D unclear. This CDR3 is built from 14 residues. CDR1 and CDR2 from the germline V gene are SGHRS and YFSETQ. V was shortened by 1 base and J by 3 bases, with 8 bases between the two germline ends.

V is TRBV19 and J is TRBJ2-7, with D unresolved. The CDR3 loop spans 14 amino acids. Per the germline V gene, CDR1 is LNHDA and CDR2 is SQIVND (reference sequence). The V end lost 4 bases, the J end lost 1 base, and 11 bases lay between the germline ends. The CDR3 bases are TGTGCCAGTAGTACCCATAGACCGTCCTACGAGCAGTACTTC. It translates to CASSTHRPSYEQYF.

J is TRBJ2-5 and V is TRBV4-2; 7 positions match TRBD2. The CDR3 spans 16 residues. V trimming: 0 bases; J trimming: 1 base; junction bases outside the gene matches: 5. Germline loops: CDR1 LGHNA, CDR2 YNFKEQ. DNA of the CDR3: TGTGCCAGCAGCCAAGAGTGGGAGGGATTCCAAGAGACCCAGTACTTC. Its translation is CASSQEWEGFQETQYF.

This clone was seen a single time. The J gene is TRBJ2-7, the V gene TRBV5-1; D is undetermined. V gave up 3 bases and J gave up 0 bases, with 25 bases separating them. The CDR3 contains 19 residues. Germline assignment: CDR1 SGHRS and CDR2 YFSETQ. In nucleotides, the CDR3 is TGCGCCAGCAGCTCCGAACCTTCGAACCACAGATTATACTCCTACGAGCAGTACTTC. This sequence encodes CASSSEPSNHRLYSYEQYF.

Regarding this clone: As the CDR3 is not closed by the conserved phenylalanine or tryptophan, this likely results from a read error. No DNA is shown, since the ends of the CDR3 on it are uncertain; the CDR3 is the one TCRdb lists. The CDR3 loop is CARISRDKVWL. The J gene is TRBJ1-4, the V gene TRBV5-3; the table assigns TRBD1, which was not confirmed against the DNA. TRBV5-3 is an ORF, and what it does is uncertain. The CDR3 comprises 11 residues, both ends counted.

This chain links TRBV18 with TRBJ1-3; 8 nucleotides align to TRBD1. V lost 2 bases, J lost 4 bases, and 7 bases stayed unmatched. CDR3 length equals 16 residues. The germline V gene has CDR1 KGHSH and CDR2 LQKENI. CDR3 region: CASSPGQGSFGNTIYF. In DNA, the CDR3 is TGTGCCAGCTCACCAGGACAGGGTAGCTTCGGAAACACCATATATTTT.

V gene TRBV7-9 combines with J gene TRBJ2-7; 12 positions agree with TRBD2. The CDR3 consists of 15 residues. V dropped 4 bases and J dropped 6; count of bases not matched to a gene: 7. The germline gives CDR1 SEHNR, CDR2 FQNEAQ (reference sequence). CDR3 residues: CASSWETSGRGEQYF. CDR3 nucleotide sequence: TGTGCCAGCAGCTGGGAGACTAGCGGGAGAGGCGAGCAGTACTTC. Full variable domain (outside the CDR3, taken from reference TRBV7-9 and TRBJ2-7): DTGVSQNPRHKITKRGQNVTFRCDPISEHNRLYWYRQTLGQGPEFLTYFQNEAQLEKSRLLSDRFSAERPKGSFSTLEIQRTEQGDSAMYLCASSWETSGRGEQYFGPGTRLTVT.

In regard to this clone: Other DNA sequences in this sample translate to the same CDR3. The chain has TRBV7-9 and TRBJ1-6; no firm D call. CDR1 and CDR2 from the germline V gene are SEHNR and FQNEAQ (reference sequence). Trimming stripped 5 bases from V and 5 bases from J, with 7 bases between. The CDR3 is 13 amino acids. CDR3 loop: CASSLIDNSPLHF. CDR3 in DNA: TGTGCCAGCAGCCTGATAGATAATTCACCCCTCCACTTT.

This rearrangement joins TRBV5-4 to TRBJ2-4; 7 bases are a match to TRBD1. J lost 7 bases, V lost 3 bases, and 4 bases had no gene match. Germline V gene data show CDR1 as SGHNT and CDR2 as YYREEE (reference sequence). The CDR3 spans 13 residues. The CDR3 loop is CASSSDRRNIQYF. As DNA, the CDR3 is TGTGCCAGCAGCTCGGACAGGAGGAACATTCAGTACTTC.

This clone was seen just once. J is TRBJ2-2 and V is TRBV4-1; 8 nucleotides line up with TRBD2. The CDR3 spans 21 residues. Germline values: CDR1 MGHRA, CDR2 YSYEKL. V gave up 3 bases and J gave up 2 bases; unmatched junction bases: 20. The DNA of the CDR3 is TGCGCCAGCAGCCACCCGTCCCTAGGCGCGGGGGGAGGCACAAACACCGGGGAGCTGTTTTTT. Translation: CASSHPSLGAGGGTNTGELFF.

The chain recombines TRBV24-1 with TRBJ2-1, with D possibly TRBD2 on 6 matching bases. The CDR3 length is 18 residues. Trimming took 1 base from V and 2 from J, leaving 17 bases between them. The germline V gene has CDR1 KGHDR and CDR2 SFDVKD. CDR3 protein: CATSDFPTEGRPYNEQFF. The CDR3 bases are TGTGCCACCAGTGATTTCCCCACGGAGGGGAGACCCTACAATGAGCAGTTCTTC.

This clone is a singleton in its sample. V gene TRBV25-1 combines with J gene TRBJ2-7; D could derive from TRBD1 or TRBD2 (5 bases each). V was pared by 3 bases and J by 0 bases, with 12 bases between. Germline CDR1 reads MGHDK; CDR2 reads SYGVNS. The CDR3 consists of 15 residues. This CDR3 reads CASSEPGPGSYEQYF. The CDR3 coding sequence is TGTGCCAGCAGTGAGCCGGGACCGGGCTCCTACGAGCAGTACTTC.

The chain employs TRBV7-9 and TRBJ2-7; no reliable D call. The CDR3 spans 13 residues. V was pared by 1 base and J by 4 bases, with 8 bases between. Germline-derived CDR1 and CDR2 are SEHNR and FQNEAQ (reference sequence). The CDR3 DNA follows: TGTGCCAGCAGCTTAGACCCCCTATACGAGCAGTACTTC. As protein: CASSLDPLYEQYF.

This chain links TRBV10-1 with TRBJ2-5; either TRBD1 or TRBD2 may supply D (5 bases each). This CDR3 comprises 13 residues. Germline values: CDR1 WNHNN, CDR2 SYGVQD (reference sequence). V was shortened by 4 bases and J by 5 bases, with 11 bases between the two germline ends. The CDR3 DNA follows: TGCGCCAGCAGTGGAGGGGTTATCGAGACCCAGTACTTC. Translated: CASSGGVIETQYF.

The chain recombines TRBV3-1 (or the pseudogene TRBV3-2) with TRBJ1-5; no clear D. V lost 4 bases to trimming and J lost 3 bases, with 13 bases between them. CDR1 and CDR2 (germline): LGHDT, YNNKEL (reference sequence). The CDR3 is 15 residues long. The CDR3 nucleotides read TGTGCCAGCAGCCGGGGAGGGATTAACAATCAGCCCCAGCATTTT. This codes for CASSRGGINNQPQHF.

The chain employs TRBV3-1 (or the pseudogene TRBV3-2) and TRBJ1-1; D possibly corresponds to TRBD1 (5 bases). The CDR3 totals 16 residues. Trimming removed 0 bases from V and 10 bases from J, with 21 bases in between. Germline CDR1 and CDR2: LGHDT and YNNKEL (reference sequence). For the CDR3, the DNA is TGTGCCAGCAGCCAAGATCCAGGAGATTGGGCCGGGGGAGCTTTCTTT. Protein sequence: CASSQDPGDWAGGAFF.

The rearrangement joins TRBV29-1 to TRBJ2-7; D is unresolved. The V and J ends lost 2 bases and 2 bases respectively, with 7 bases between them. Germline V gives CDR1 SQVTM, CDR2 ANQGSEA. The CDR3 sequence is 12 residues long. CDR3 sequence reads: CSVEIPPYEQYF. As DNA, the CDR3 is TGCAGCGTTGAAATTCCTCCCTACGAGCAGTACTTC.

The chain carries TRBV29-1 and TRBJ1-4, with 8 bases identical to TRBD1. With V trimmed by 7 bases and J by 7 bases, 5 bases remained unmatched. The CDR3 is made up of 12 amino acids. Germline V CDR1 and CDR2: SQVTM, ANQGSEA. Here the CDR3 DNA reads TGCAGCGCCCGACAGGGGAGTGAAAAACTGTTTTTT. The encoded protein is CSARQGSEKLFF.

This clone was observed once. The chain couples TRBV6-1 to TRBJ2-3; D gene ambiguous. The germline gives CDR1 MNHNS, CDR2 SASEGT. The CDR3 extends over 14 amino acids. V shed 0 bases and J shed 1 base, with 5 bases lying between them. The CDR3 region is CASSEAGRTDTQYF. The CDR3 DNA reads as TGTGCCAGCAGTGAAGCAGGCCGCACAGATACGCAGTATTTT.

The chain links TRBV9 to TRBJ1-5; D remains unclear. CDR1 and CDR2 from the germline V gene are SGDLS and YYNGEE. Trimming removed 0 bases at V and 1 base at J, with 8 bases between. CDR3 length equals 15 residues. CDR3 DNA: TGTGCCAGCAGCGTAGAGGGTAGGAGCAATCAGCCCCAGCATTTT. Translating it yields CASSVEGRSNQPQHF.

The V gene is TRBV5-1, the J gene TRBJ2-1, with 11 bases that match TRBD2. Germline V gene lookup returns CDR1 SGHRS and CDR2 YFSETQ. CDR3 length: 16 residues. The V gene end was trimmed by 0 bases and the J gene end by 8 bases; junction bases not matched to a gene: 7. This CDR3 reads CASSLGTSGSIYEQFF. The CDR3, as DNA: TGCGCCAGCAGCTTGGGTACTAGCGGGAGTATCTATGAGCAGTTCTTC.